The next 4 T cell receptor beta chains were all read from a single sample in a study of blood T cells in healthy people across ages. The use of a sample-barcoded 5' primer and a J-beta primer mix characterized a second PCR of roughly 6 to 11 cycles. TCRdb re-derived calls from the 5' RACE reads in MiXCR, one entry per CDR3 protein. The table lists 1.4 million or so distinct CDR3 sequences, under 55% of them singletons, with about 4% in the top ten. The sequenced sample consisted of blood. The receptors originated from a woman aged 18-29 years in good health.

This clonotype has just one count. Compared with germline, one end of the junction differs, possibly owing to a read error. The chain has TRBV5-6 and TRBJ1-2; no firm D call. The CDR3 consists of 12 residues. The germline gives CDR1 SGHDT, CDR2 YYEEEE. The chain's CDR3 is CASRQRHYGHTF. As DNA, the CDR3 is TGTGCCAGCAGACAGAGACACTATGGCCACACCTTC.

Concerning this clonotype itself: At one end the junction does not follow the germline gene, possibly because of a read error. The V call is TRBV20-1, the J call TRBJ2-5; TRBD1 might be the D (6 bases). This CDR3 is built from 14 residues. Germline-derived CDR1 and CDR2 are DFQATT and SNEGSKA (reference sequence). CDR3 residues: CSASPGQHQEAQYF. The CDR3 DNA sequence: TGCAGTGCTAGCCCGGGACAACACCAAGAGGCCCAGTACTTC.

This clonotype was detected many times. The junction and the germline gene differ at one end; a read error may be behind it. J is TRBJ2-1 and V is TRBV5-1, with 9 bases identical to TRBD1. There are 15 residues in the CDR3. Germline V gene lookup returns CDR1 SGHRS and CDR2 YFSETQ. The CDR3 nucleotides are TGTGCCAGCAGCTCTGGGACAGGGACGTACAATGAGCAGTTCTTC. It is translated as CASSSGTGTYNEQFF.

The table lists this clonotype with a few counts. The chain employs TRBV20-1 and TRBJ2-1; D remains ambiguous. Germline CDR1 reads DFQATT; CDR2 reads SNEGSKA (reference sequence). The CDR3 consists of 13 residues. V was shortened by 8 bases and J by 12 bases, with 23 bases between the two germline ends. The CDR3 loop reads CSPGAATNERQFF. The CDR3 DNA reads TGCAGTCCAGGCGCGGCCACTAATGAGCGGCAGTTCTTC.